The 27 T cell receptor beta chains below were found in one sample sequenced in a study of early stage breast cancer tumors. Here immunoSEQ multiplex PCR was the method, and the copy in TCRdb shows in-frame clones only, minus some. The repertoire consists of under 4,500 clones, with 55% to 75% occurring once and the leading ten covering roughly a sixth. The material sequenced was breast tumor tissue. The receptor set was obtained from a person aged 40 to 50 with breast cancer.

The CDR3 DNA follows: TGTGCCAGCAGCGTAGCGGGGGGCTCAAGGGAAAAACTGTTTTTT. It translates to CASSVAGGSREKLFF. The chain couples TRBV9 to TRBJ1-4, with D maybe TRBD1 (6 bases). Germline CDR1 reads SGDLS; CDR2 reads YYNGEE. The ends were cut back, 0 bases at V and 8 bases at J, with 14 bases in the middle. This CDR3 contains 15 residues. Together with reference TRBV9 and TRBJ1-4, the CDR3 gives the full variable domain: DSGVTQTPKHLITATGQRVTLRCSPRSGDLSVYWYQQSLDQGLQFLIQYYNGEERAKGNILERFSAQQFPDLHSELNLSSLELGDSALYFCASSVAGGSREKLFFGSGTQLSVL.

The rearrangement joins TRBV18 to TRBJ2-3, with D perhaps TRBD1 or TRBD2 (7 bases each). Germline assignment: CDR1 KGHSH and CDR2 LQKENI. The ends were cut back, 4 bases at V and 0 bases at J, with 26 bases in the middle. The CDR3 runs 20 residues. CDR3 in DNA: TGTGCCAGCTCACTTACGCGAAGGGGGCTAGCGGTAACTAGCACAGATACGCAGTATTTT. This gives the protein CASSLTRRGLAVTSTDTQYF.

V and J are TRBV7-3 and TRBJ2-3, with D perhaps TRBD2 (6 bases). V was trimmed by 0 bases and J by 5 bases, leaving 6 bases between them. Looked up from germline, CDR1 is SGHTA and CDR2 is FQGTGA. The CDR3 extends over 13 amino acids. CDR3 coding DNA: TGTGCCAGCAGCTTAACGGGGGGAGATACGCAGTATTTT. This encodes CASSLTGGDTQYF.

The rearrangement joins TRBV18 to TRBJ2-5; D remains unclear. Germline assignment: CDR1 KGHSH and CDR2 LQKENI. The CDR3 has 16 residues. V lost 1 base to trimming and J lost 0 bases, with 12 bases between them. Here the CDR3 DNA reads TGTGCCAGCTCACCACGAACCATGGGGTACCAAGAGACCCAGTACTTC. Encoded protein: CASSPRTMGYQETQYF.

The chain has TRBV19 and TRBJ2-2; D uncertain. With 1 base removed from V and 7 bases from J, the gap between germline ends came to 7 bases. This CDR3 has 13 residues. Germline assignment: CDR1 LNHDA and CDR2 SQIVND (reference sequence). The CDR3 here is CASSIAKVGELFF. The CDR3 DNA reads TGTGCCAGTAGTATAGCCAAAGTCGGGGAGCTGTTTTTT.

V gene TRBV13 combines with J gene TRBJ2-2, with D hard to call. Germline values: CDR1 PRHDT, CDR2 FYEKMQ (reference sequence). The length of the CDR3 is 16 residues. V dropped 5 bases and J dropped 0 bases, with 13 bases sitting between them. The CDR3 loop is CASSLELQTNTGELFF. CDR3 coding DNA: TGTGCCAGCAGCCTAGAATTACAAACGAACACCGGGGAGCTGTTTTTT.

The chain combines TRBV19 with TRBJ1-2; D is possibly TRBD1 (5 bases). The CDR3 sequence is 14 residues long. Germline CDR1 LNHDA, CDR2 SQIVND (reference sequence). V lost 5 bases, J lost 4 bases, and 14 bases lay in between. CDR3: CASSPFRVPYGYTF. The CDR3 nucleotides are TGTGCCAGTAGTCCTTTCAGGGTTCCCTATGGCTACACCTTC.

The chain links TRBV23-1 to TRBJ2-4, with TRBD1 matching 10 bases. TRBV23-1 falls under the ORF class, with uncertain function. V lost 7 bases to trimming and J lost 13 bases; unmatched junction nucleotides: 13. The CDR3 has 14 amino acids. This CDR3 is CASTPGTGDGIQYF. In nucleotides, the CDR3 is TGCGCCAGCACCCCCGGGACAGGGGATGGGATACAGTACTTC.

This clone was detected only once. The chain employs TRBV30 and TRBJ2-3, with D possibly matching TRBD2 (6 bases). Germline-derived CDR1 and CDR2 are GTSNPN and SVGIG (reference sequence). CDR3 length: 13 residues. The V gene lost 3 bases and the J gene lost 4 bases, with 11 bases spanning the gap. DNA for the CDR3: TGTGCCTGGAGCAGTGGAGGGGCAGATACGCAGTATTTT. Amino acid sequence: CAWSSGGADTQYF.

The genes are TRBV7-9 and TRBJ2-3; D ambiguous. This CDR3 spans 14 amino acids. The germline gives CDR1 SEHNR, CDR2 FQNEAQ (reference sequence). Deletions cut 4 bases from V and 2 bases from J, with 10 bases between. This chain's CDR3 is CASSWAGDTDTQYF. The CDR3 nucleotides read TGTGCCAGCAGCTGGGCCGGAGACACAGATACGCAGTATTTT.

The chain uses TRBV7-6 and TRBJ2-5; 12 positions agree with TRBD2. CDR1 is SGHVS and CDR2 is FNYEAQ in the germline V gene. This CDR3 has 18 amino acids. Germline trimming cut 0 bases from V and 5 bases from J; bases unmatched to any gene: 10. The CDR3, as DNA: TGTGCCAGCAGCTTAGCGCCGCCTAGCGGGAGGGTTTGGGAGACCCAGTACTTC. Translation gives CASSLAPPSGRVWETQYF.

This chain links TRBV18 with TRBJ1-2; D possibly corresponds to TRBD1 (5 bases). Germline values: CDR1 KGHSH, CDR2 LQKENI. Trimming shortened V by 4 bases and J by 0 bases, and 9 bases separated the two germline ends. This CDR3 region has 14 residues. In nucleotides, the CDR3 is TGTGCCAGCTCACGAGGGGCGGCTAACTATGGCTACACCTTC. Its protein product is CASSRGAANYGYTF.

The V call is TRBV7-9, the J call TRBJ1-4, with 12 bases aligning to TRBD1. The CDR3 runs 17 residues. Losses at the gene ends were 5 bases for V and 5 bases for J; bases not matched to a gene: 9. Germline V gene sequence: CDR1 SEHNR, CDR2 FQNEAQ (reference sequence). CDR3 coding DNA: TGTGCCAGCAGCAAGTCGGGACAGGGGGCCCGGAATGAAAAACTGTTTTTT. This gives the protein CASSKSGQGARNEKLFF.

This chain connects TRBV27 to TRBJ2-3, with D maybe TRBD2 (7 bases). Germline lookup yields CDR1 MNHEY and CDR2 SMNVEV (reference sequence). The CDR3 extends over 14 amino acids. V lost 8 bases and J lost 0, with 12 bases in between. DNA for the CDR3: TGTGCCAGCGGGGGGGCCTTTAGCACAGATACGCAGTATTTT. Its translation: CASGGAFSTDTQYF.

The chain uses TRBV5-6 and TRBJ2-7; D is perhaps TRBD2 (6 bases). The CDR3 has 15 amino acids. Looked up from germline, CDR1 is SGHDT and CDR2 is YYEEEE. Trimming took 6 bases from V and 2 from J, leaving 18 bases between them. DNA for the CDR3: TGTGCCAGCACCTCGTGGCGGGGCCGAACCTACGAGCAGTACTTC. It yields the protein CASTSWRGRTYEQYF.

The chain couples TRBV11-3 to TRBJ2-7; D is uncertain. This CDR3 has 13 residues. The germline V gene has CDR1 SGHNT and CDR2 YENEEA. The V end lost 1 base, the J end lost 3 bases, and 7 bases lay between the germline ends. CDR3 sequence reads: CASSLGRNYEQYF. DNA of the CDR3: TGTGCCAGCAGCTTAGGGAGAAACTACGAGCAGTACTTC.

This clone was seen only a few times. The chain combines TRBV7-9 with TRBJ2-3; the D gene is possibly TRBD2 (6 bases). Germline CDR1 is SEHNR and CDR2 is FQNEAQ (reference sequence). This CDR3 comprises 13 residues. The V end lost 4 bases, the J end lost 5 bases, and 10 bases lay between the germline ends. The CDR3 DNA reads TGTGCCAGCAGCTGGGGAGGTGGAGATACGCAGTATTTT. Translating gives CASSWGGGDTQYF.

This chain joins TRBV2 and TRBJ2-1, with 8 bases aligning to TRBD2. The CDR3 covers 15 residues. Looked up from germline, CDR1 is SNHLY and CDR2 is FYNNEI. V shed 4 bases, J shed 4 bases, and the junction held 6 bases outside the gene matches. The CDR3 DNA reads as TGTGCCAGCAGTGTTGACGGCGGGGGGTACAATGAGCAGTTCTTC. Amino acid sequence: CASSVDGGGYNEQFF. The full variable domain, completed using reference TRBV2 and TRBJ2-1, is EPEVTQTPSHQVTQMGQEVILRCVPISNHLYFYWYRQILGQKVEFLVSFYNNEISEKSEIFDDQFSVERPDGSNFTLKIRSTKLEDSAMYFCASSVDGGGYNEQFFGPGTRLTVL.

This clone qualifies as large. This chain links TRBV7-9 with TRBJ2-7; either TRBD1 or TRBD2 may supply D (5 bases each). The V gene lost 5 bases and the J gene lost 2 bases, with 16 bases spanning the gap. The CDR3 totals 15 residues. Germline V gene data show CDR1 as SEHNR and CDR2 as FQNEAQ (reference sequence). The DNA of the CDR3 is TGTGCCAGCAGCCAGGGACCGGGTAGAGCCTACGAGCAGTACTTC. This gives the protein CASSQGPGRAYEQYF. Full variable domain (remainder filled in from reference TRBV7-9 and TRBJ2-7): DTGVSQNPRHKITKRGQNVTFRCDPISEHNRLYWYRQTLGQGPEFLTYFQNEAQLEKSRLLSDRFSAERPKGSFSTLEIQRTEQGDSAMYLCASSQGPGRAYEQYFGPGTRLTVT.

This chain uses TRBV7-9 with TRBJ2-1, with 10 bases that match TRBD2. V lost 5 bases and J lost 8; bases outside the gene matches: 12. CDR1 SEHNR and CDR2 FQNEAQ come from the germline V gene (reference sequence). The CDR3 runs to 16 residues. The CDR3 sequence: CASSPLGSSGSYEQFF. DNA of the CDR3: TGTGCCAGCAGCCCACTAGGGTCTAGCGGGAGCTATGAGCAGTTCTTC.

CDR3 amino acids: CASCFWGSYNEQFF. The CDR3 nucleotides read TGTGCCAGCTGCTTCTGGGGGTCCTACAATGAGCAGTTCTTC. The chain uses TRBV2 and TRBJ2-1, with D perhaps being TRBD1 or TRBD2 (5 bases each). Germline V lookup: CDR1 SNHLY, CDR2 FYNNEI. V shed 8 bases and J shed 1 base, with 12 bases lying between them. The length of the CDR3 is 14 residues.

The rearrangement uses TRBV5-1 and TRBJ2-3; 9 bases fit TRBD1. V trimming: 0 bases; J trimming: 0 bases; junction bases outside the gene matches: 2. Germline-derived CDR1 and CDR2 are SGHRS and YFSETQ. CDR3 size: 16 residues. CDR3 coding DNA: TGCGCCAGCAGCTTGGGACAGGGGGGGAGCACAGATACGCAGTATTTT. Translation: CASSLGQGGSTDTQYF.

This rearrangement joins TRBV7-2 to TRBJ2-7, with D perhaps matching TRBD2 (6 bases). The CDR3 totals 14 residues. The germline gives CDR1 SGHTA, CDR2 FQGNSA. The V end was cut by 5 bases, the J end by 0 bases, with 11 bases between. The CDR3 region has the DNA TGTGCCAGCAGCCGAAGCGGGTCCTCCTACGAGCAGTACTTC. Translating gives CASSRSGSSYEQYF.

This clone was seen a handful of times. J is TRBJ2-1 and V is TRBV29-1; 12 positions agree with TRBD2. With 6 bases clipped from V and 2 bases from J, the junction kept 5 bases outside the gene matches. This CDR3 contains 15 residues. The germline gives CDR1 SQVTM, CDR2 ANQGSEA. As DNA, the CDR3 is TGCAGCGTCGTGACTAGCGGGAGCGCCTACAATGAGCAGTTCTTC. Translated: CSVVTSGSAYNEQFF.

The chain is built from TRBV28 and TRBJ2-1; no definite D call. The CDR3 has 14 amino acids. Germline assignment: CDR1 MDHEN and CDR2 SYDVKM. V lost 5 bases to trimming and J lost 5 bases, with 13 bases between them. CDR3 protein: CASSPSRPDNEQFF. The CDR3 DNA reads TGTGCCAGCAGTCCCTCGCGGCCAGACAATGAGCAGTTCTTC.

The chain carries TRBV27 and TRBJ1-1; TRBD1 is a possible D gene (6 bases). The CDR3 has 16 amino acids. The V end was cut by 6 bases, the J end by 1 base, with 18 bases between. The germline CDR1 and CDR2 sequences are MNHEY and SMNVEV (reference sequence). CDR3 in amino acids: CASSPQGWHKNTEAFF. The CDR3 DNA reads TGTGCCAGCAGCCCCCAGGGGTGGCACAAGAACACTGAAGCTTTCTTT.

CDR3 nucleotide sequence: TGTGCCAGCTCATCAGCTACTTCCTATGGCTACACCTTC. Its translation is CASSSATSYGYTF. The chain recombines TRBV18 with TRBJ1-2; D is unclear. The CDR3 is 13 amino acids. V dropped 5 bases and J dropped 4 bases, with 11 bases sitting between them. In germline, CDR1 is KGHSH, CDR2 LQKENI.